This entry describes one T cell receptor beta chain. The antigen is not known. This entry belongs to a study of cytomegalovirus exposure and HLA in healthy donors. Study-wide results and limits: The likely explanation for a cluster of highly shared sequence variants was sequencing artifact. HLA-A and HLA-B allele assignments for most subjects were reportedly predicted accurately using TCR beta sequences.

Primers included in the PCR were 60 Vbeta and 13 Jbeta primers. Data came from immunoSEQ multiplex PCR; TCRdb stores just in-frame clones and leaves some out. The sample shows 95,000 or so clones, around 86% of them seen only once. This sequence was found in a woman aged 70-85 years in good health and CMV-seropositive. Sample: PBMCs.

DNA for the CDR3: TGTGCCAGTAGTATACCTCTGACCCCCGGGGATGGCTACACCTTC. This translates into CASSIPLTPGDGYTF. The chain joins TRBV19 to TRBJ1-2; D unresolved. V lost 2 bases and J lost 6, with 16 bases in between. The CDR3 consists of 15 residues. Germline V lookup: CDR1 LNHDA, CDR2 SQIVND (reference sequence).